This T cell receptor (beta chain) was captured by sequencing in a study of blood T cell repertoires in COVID-19. The wider study: T cells, B-cell-depleted T cells, or PBMCs provided the cDNA or gDNA that served as material.

CDR1 is SGHRS and CDR2 is YFSETQ in the germline V gene. This CDR3 spans 18 amino acids. V was trimmed by 1 base and J by 0 bases, leaving 20 bases between them. Assay used: immunoSEQ multiplex PCR; TCRdb lists only in-frame clones, some missing. The sample carries about 140,000 clones, 75% to 80% recorded once. The receptor was derived from a woman aged 50 to 65 who had recovered from COVID-19. The chain uses TRBV5-1 and TRBJ2-7, with D possibly being TRBD2 (6 bases). The sample consisted of PBMCs or T cells enriched from blood (not recorded which). The CDR3 sequence: CASSLSPQGPGSSYEQYF. The DNA for the CDR3 is TGCGCCAGCAGCTTGTCCCCCCAGGGACCCGGGAGCTCCTACGAGCAGTACTTC. The variable domain in full, completed from reference TRBV5-1 and TRBJ2-7, reads KAGVTQTPRYLIKTRGQQVTLSCSPISGHRSVSWYQQTPGQGLQFLFEYFSETQRNKGNFPGRFSGRQFSNSRSEMNVSTLELGDSALYLCASSLSPQGPGSSYEQYFGPGTRLTVT.